Listed here is a single T cell receptor beta chain. The target antigen is unknown. This sample stems from a study of graft-versus-host responses after intestinal transplantation. Study context: Once they had received anti-thymocyte globulin induction, all recipients took tacrolimus and steroids for approximately three years.

This CDR3 contains 15 residues. The V segment lost 0 bases and the J segment 2 bases; nucleotides outside the gene matches: 3. Germline CDR1 is SGHRS and CDR2 is YFSETQ. Marrow obtained after transplant originated from the posterior iliac crest or elsewhere. Clones were sequenced by immunoSEQ multiplex PCR, and TCRdb holds only the in-frame ones, with some missing. The sample contains roughly 3,300 clones, about 93% of which appear only once. Findings and caveats of the study: Maximum circulating GvH clone levels tracked with early post-transplant HvG decreases. GvH clones appeared in recipient marrow, some first in ileum or blood.

The sample consisted of bone marrow, taken 357 days after transplant. This sequence joins TRBV5-1 and TRBJ2-7; TRBD1 matches 9 bases. The receptor was derived from a human patient who received an intestinal transplant, so some T cells may come from the graft donor. The CDR3 bases are TGCGCCAGCAGCTTGGTGGGACAGGGTCCCTACGAGCAGTACTTC. Protein sequence: CASSLVGQGPYEQYF.